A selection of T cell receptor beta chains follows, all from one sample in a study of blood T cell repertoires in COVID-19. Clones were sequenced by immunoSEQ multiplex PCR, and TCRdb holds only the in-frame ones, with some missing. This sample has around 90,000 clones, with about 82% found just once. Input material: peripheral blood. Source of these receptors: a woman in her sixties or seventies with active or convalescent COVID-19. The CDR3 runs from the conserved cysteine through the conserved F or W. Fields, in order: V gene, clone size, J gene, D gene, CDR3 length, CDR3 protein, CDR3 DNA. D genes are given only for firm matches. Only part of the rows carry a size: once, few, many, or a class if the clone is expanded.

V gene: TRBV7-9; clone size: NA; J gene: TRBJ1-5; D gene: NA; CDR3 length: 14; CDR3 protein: CASSLSEQAQPQHF; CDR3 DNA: TGTGCCAGCAGCTTATCAGAACAGGCACAGCCCCAGCATTTT
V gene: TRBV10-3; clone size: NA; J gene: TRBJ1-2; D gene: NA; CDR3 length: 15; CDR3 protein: CAISAEDRSNYGYTF; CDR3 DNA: TGTGCCATCAGCGCTGAGGACAGATCTAACTATGGCTACACCTTC
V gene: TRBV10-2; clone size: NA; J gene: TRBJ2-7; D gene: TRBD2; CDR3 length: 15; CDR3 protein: CASSEPRGVTYEQYF; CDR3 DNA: TGCGCCAGCAGTGAACCACGGGGGGTAACCTACGAGCAGTACTTC
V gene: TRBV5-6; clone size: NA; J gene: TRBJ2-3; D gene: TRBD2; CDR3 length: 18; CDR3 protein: CASSKPGTSGYLTDTQYF; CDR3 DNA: TGTGCCAGCAGCAAACCGGGGACTAGCGGATACCTTACAGATACGCAGTATTTT
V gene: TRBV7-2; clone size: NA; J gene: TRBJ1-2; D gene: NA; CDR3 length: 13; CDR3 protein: CASSLDSSYGYTF; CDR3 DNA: TGTGCCAGCAGTTTAGACTCAAGCTATGGCTACACCTTC
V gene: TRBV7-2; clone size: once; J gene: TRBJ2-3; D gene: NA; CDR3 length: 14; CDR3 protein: CASSYRGAGYTQYF; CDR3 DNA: TGTGCCAGCAGCTACCGGGGGGCCGGTTATACGCAGTATTTT
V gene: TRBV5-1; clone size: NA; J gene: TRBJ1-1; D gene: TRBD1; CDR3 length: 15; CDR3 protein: CASSQSWDRVDSAFF; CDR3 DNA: TGCGCCAGCAGCCAGAGTTGGGACAGGGTTGACAGTGCTTTCTTT
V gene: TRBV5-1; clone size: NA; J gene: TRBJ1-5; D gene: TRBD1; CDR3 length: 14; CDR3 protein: CASSVGTGNQPQHF; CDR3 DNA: TGCGCCAGCAGCGTGGGGACAGGCAATCAGCCCCAGCATTTT
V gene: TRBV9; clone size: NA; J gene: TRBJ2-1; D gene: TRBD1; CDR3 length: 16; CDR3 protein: CASSVARQGAAGEQFF; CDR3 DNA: TGTGCCAGCAGCGTAGCGAGACAGGGGGCAGCGGGTGAGCAGTTCTTC
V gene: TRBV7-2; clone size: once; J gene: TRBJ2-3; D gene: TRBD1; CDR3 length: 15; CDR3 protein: CASSLSTGATDTQYF; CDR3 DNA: TGTGCCAGCAGCTTATCAACAGGGGCAACAGATACGCAGTATTTT
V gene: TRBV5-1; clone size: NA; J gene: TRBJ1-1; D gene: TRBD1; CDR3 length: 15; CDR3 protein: CASSLGTGGYTEAFF; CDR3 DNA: TGCGCCAGCAGCTTAGGGACAGGGGGGTATACTGAAGCTTTCTTT
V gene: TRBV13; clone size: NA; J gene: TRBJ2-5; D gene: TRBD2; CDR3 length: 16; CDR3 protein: CASSLNGGLAVETQYF; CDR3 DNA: TGTGCCAGCAGCTTAAATGGAGGACTAGCGGTGGAGACCCAGTACTTC
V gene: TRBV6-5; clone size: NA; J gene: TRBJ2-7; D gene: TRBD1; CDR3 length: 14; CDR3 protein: CASRSGTGDYEQYF; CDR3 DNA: TGTGCCAGCAGATCCGGGACAGGGGACTACGAGCAGTACTTC
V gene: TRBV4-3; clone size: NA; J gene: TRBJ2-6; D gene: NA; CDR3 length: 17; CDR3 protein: CASSQDLYASGANVLTF; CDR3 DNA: TGCGCCAGCAGCCAAGATCTCTACGCCTCTGGGGCCAACGTCCTGACTTTC
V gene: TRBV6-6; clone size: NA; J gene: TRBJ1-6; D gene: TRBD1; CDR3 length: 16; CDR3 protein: CASKGGTGGSDSPLHF; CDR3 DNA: TGTGCCAGCAAAGGAGGAACAGGGGGCTCGGATTCACCCCTCCACTTT
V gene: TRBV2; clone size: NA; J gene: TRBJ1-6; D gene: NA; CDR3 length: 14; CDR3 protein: CASSERQGNSPLHF; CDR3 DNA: TGTGCCAGCAGTGAAAGGCAGGGAAATTCACCCCTCCACTTT
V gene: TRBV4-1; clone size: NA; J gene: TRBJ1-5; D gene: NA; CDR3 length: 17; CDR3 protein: CASSHPKGGLSNQPQHF; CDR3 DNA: TGCGCCAGCAGCCACCCTAAGGGGGGGTTGAGCAATCAGCCCCAGCATTTT
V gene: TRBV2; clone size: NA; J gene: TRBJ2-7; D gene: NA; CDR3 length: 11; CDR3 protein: CASSLRYEQYF; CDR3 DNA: TGTGCCAGCAGTCTACGATACGAGCAGTACTTC
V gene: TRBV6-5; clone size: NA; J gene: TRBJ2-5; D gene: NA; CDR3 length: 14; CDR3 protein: CASSYGGTGETQYF; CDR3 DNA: TGTGCCAGCAGTTACGGGGGCACTGGGGAGACCCAGTACTTC
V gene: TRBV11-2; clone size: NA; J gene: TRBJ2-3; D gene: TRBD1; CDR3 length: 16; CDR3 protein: CASSLGRTGGTDTQYF; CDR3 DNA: TGTGCCAGCAGCTTAGGCCGGACAGGGGGCACAGATACGCAGTATTTT
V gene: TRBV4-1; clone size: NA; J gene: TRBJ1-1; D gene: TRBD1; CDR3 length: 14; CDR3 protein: CASSRDRAATEAFF; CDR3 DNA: TGCGCCAGCAGCCGCGACAGGGCGGCCACTGAAGCTTTCTTT
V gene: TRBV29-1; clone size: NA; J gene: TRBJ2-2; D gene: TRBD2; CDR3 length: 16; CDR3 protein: CSVESGSGGVDGELFF; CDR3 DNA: TGCAGCGTTGAAAGTGGTAGCGGGGGAGTCGACGGGGAGCTGTTTTTT
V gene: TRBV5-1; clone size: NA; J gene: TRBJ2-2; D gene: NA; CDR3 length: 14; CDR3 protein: CASSFSGGVGELFF; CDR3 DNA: TGCGCCAGCAGCTTCTCGGGCGGGGTCGGGGAGCTGTTTTTT
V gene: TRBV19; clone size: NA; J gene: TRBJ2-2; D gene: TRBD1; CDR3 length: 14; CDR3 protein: CASSIVQGTGELFF; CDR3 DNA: TGTGCCAGTAGTATAGTACAGGGGACCGGGGAGCTGTTTTTT
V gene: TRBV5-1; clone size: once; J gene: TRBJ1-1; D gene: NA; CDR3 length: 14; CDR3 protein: CATWGGPGNTEAFF; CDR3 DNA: TGCGCCACCTGGGGGGGGCCAGGGAACACTGAAGCTTTCTTT
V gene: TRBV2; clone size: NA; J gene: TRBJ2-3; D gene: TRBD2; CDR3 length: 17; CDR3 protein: CASSEIGLAGGTDTQYF; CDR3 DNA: TGTGCCAGCAGTGAGATCGGGCTAGCGGGGGGCACAGATACGCAGTATTTT
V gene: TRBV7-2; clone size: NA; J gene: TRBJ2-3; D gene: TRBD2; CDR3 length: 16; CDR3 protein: CASSSPGLAGADTQYF; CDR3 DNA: TGTGCCAGCAGCTCTCCCGGACTAGCGGGGGCAGATACGCAGTATTTT
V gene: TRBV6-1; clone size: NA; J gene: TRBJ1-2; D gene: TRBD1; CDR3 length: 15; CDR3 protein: CASSEGSGGYYGYTF; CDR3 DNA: TGTGCCAGCAGTGAAGGGTCAGGGGGGTACTATGGCTACACCTTC
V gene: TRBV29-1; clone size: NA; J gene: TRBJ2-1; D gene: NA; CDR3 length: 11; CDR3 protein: CSVVPNNEQFF; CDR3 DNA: TGCAGCGTTGTGCCTAACAATGAGCAGTTCTTC
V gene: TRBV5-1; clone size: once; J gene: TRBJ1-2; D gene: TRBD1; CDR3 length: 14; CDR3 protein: CASSPPTTGVGYTF; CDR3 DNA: TGCGCCAGCAGCCCCCCCACGACAGGGGTCGGCTACACCTTC
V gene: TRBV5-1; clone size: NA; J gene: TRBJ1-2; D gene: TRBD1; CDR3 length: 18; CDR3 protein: CASSWTGTGGNTNYGYTF; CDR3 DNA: TGCGCCAGCAGCTGGACCGGGACAGGGGGCAATACCAACTATGGCTACACCTTC
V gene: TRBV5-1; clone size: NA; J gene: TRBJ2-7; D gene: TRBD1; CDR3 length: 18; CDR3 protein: CASRLGWGQGAISYEQYF; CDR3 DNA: TGCGCCAGCAGATTAGGTTGGGGACAGGGGGCTATATCCTACGAGCAGTACTTC
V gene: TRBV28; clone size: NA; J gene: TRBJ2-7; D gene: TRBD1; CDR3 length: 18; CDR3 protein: CASSTKTGKNPTPYEQYF; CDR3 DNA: TGTGCCAGCAGTACCAAGACAGGGAAAAACCCCACTCCCTACGAGCAGTACTTC
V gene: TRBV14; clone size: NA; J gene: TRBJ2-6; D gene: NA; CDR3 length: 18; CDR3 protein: CASSQRGTRASGANVLTF; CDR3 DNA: TGTGCCAGCAGCCAAAGGGGGACGCGGGCCTCTGGGGCCAACGTCCTGACTTTC
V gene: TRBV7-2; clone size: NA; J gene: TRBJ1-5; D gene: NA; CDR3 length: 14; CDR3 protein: CASSLVGLYQPQHF; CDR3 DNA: TGTGCCAGCAGCTTAGTGGGGCTTTATCAGCCCCAGCATTTT
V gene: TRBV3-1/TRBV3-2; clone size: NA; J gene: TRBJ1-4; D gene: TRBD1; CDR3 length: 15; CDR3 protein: CASSQGTGQNEKLFF; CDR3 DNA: TGTGCCAGCAGCCAAGGGACAGGGCAAAATGAAAAACTGTTTTTT
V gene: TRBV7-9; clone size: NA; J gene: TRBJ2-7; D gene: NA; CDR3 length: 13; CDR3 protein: CASSFPGSYEQYF; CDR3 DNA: TGTGCCAGCAGCTTTCCGGGTTCCTACGAGCAGTACTTC
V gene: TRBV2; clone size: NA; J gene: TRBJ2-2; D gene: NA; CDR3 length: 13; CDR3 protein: CASQYANTGELFF; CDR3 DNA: TGTGCCAGCCAGTATGCGAACACCGGGGAGCTGTTTTTT
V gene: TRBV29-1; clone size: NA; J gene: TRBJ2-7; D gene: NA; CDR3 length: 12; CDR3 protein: CSVEERAGEQYF; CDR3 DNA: TGCAGCGTTGAAGAACGGGCGGGCGAGCAGTACTTC
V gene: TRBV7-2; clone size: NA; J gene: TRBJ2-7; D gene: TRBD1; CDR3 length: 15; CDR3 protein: CASSPRDRGRTQQYF; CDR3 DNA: TGTGCCAGCAGTCCCCGGGACAGGGGACGCACACAGCAGTACTTC
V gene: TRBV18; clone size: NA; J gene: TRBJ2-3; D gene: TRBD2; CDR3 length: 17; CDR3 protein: CASSPRPLRGGKDTQYF; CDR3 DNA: TGTGCCAGCTCACCACGCCCTTTGCGGGGGGGCAAAGATACGCAGTATTTT
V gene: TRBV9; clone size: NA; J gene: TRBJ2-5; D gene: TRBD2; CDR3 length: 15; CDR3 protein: CASALAGGRGETQYF; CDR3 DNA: TGTGCCAGCGCGTTAGCGGGGGGCCGAGGAGAGACCCAGTACTTC
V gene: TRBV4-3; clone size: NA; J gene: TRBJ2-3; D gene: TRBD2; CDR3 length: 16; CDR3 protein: CASSQDLASGGVAQYF; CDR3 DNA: TGCGCCAGCAGCCAAGATCTGGCTAGCGGGGGGGTCGCGCAGTATTTT
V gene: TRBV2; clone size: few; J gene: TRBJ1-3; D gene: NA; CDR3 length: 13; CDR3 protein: CASSLLLGGTIYF; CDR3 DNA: TGTGCCAGCAGCTTGCTCCTTGGAGGCACCATATATTTT
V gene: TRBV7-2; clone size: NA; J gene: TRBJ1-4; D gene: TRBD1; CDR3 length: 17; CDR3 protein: CASSLTGVGATNEKLFF; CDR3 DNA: TGTGCCAGCAGCTTAACAGGGGTAGGGGCAACTAATGAAAAACTGTTTTTT
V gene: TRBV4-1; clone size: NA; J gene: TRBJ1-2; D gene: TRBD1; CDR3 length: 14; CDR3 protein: CASSQSGGNYGYTF; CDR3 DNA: TGCGCCAGCAGCCAATCAGGGGGGAACTATGGCTACACCTTC
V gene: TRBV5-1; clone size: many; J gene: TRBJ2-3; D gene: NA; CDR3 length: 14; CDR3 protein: CASSLQDSTDTQYF; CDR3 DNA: TGCGCCAGCAGCTTGCAGGATAGCACAGATACGCAGTATTTT
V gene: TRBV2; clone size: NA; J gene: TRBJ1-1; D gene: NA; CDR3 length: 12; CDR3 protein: CAGTKENTEAFF; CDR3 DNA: TGTGCCGGAACTAAGGAGAACACTGAAGCTTTCTTT
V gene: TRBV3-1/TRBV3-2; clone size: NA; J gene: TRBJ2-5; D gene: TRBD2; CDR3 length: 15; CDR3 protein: CASSPRLAGGETQYF; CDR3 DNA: TGTGCCAGCAGCCCACGACTAGCGGGGGGAGAGACCCAGTACTTC
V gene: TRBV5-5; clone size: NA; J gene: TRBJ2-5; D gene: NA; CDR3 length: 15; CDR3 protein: CASSLVQTGQETQYF; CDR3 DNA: TGTGCCAGCAGCTTGGTCCAAACGGGACAAGAGACCCAGTACTTC
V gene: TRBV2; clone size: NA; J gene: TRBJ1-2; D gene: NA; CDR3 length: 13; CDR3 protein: CASSDNREYGYTF; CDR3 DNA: TGTGCCAGCAGTGACAACAGGGAATATGGCTACACCTTC
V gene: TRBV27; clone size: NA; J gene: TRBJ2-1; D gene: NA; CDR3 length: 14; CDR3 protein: CASTPDSSYNEQFF; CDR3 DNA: TGTGCCAGCACCCCGGACAGCTCCTACAATGAGCAGTTCTTC
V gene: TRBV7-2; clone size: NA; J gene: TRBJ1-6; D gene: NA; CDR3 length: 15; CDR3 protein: CASSLVAVNNSPLHF; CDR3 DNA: TGTGCCAGCAGCTTAGTTGCAGTTAATAATTCACCCCTCCACTTT
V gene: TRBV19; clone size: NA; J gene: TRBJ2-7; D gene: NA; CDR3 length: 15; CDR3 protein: CASSQRQTLPYEQYF; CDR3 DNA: TGTGCCAGTAGCCAACGACAGACACTTCCCTACGAGCAGTACTTC
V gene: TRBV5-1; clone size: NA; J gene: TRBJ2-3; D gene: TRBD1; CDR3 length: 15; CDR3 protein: CASSRGRLGPDTQYF; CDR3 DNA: TGCGCCAGCAGCAGGGGGCGTTTAGGCCCAGATACGCAGTATTTT
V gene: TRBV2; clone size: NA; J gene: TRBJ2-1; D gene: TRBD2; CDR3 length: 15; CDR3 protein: CASNAGTSGYNEQFF; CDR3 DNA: TGTGCCAGCAACGCCGGGACTAGCGGTTACAATGAGCAGTTCTTC
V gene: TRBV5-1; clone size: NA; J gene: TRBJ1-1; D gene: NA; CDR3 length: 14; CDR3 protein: CASSLVYGDTEAFF; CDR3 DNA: TGCGCCAGCAGCTTGGTATACGGAGACACTGAAGCTTTCTTT
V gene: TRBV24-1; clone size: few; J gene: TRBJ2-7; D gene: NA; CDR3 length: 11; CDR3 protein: CATRRGLEQYF; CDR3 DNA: TGTGCCACCAGGAGGGGACTCGAGCAGTACTTC
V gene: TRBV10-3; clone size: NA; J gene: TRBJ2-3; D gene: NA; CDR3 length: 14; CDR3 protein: CAIRNRRSTDTQYF; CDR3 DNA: TGTGCCATCAGAAACCGGAGGAGCACAGATACGCAGTATTTT